This record concerns one T cell receptor beta chain sequence. The target antigen is unknown. J was trimmed by 4 bases and V by 4 bases; bases with no gene match: 9. The CDR3 covers 16 residues. CDR1 is LGHNA, CDR2 YNFKEQ, per germline. Libraries were prepared by immunoSEQ multiplex PCR; TCRdb keeps only in-frame clonotypes and omits some of them. Seen here are roughly 70,000 clones, 94% observed once, and the top ten hold about 1.4%. The entry originates in a study of cytomegalovirus exposure and HLA in healthy donors. Overall study: The 130 or so validation repertoires, a later analysis reported, used the same platform as the approximately 670 repertoires from the first cohort.

Findings and limits, study-wide: The tendency of first-cohort TCR clusters to co-occur in the 120 or so validation repertoires was identified by a subsequent analysis. The majority of TCR sequences were rare, yet some public TCRs appeared in many donors. Listed as cytomegalovirus-associated were over 150 TCR beta chains.

The chain links TRBV4-2 to TRBJ2-7; 11 bases map to TRBD2. Sequencing used PBMCs. The TCR originated in a man in his late teens or twenties in good health and CMV-seropositive. CDR3 sequence reads: CASSPGTSGEIYEQYF. The CDR3 DNA reads TGTGCCAGCAGCCCTGGGACTAGCGGTGAGATATACGAGCAGTACTTC.